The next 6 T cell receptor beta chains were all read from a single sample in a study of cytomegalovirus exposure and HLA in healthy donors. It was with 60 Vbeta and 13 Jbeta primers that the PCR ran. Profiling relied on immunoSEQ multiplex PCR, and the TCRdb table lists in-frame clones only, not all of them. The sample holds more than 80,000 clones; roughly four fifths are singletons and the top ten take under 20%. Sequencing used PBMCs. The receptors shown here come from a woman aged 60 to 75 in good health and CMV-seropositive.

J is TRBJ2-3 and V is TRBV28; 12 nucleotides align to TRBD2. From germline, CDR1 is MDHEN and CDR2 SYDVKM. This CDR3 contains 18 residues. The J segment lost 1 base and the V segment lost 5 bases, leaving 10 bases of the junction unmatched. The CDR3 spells CASSPPLAGGLGTDTQYF. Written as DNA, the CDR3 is TGTGCCAGCAGTCCCCCGCTAGCGGGAGGGCTGGGCACAGATACGCAGTATTTT.

CDR3 loop: CASSPQRNEQFF. The CDR3 coding sequence is TGTGCCAGCAGCCCTCAGAGGAATGAGCAGTTCTTC. The chain is built from TRBV7-3 and TRBJ2-1; D gene uncertain. Germline CDR1 is SGHTA and CDR2 is FQGTGA. The length of the CDR3 is 12 residues. Trimming cost V 5 bases and J 7 bases, with 9 bases left between them.

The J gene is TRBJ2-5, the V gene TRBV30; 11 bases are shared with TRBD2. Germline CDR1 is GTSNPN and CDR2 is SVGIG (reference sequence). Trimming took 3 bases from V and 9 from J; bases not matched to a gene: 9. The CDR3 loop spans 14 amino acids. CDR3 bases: TGTGCCTGGAGGGAGGGACTAGCGGTCGGGTCCCAGTACTTC. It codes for CAWREGLAVGSQYF.

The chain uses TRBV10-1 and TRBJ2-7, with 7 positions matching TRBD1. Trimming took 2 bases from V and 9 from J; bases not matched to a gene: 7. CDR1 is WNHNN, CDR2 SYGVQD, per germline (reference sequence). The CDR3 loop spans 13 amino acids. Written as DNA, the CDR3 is TGCGCCAGCAGTGAGGACAGGGCTTTGGGGCAGTACTTC. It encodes CASSEDRALGQYF.

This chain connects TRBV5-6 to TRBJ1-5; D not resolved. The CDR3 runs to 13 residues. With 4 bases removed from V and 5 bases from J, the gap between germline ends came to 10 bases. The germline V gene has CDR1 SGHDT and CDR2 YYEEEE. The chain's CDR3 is CASSTGRDQPQHF. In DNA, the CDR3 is TGTGCCAGCAGCACGGGTCGGGATCAGCCCCAGCATTTT. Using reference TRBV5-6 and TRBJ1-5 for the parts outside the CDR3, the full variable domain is DAGVTQSPTHLIKTRGQQVTLRCSPKSGHDTVSWYQQALGQGPQFIFQYYEEEERQRGNFPDRFSGHQFPNYSSELNVNALLLGDSALYLCASSTGRDQPQHFGDGTRLSIL.

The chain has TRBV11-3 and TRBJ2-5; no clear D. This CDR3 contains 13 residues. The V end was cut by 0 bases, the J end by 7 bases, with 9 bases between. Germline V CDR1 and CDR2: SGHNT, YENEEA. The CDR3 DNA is TGTGCCAGCAGCTTAGACCAGTTTGGGACCCAGTACTTC. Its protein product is CASSLDQFGTQYF.